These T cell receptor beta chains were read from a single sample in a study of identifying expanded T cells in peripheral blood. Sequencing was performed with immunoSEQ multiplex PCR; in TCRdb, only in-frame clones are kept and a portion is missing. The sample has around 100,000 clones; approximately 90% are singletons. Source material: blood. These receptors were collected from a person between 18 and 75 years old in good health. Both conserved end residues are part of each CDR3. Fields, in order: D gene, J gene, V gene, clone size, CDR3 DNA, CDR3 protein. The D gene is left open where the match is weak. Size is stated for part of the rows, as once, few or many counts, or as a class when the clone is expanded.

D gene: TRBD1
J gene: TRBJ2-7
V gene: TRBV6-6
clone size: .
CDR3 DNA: TGTGCCAGCAGACTCCCCGGGACAGGGATCTACGAGCAGTACTTC
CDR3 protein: CASRLPGTGIYEQYF

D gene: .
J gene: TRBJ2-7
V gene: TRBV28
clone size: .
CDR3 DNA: TGTGCCAGCACCCGGGACCCGGGTCCCGACGAGCAGTACTTC
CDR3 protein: CASTRDPGPDEQYF

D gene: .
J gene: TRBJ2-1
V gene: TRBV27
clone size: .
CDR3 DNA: TGTGCCAGCAGTCAAACCAGGGTCAAGCAGTTCTTC
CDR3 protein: CASSQTRVKQFF

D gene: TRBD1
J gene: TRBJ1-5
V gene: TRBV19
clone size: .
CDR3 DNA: TGCGCCAGTCTCGACAGGGGCAATCAGCCCCAGCATTTT
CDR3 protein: CASLDRGNQPQHF

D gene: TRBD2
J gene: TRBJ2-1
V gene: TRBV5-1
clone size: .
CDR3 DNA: TGCGCCAGCAGCCACACTAGCGGATCGTACAATGAGCAGTTCTTC
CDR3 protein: CASSHTSGSYNEQFF

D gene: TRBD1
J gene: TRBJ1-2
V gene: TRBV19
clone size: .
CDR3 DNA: TGTGCCAGTAGTATCCACGGACAGGGGGCGAACTATGGCTACACCTTC
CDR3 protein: CASSIHGQGANYGYTF

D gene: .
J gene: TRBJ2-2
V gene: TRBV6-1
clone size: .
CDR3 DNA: TGTGCCAGCAGTCTTCGATTGGGGGAGCTGTTTTTT
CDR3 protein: CASSLRLGELFF

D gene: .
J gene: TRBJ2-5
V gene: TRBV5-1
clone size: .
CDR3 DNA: TGCGCCAGCACCTTACAAGAGACCCAGTACTTC
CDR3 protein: CASTLQETQYF

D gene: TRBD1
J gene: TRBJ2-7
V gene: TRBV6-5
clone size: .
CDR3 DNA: TGTGCCAGCAGTCCCCGGGACAGGCAGTACTTC
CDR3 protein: CASSPRDRQYF

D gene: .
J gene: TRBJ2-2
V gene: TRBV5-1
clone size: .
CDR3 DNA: TGCGCCAGCAGCTTGGTAGCCGCCGGGGAGCTGTTTTTT
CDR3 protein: CASSLVAAGELFF

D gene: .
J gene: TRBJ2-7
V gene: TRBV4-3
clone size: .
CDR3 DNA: TGCGCCAGCAGCCAAGATCGGGGAACGCCCCAGAACTCCTACGAGCAGTACTTC
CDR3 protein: CASSQDRGTPQNSYEQYF

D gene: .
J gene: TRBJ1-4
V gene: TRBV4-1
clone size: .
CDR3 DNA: TGCGCCAGCAGCCAACGGAGGGTGGCTAATGAAAAACTGTTTTTT
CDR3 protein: CASSQRRVANEKLFF

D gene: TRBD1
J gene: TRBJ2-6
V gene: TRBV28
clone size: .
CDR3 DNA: TGTGCCAGCAGCTTAACAGGGGCTGGGGCCAACGTCCTGACTTTC
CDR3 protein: CASSLTGAGANVLTF

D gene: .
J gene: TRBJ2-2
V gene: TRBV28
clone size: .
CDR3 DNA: TGTGCCGGCAGAGCGAACACCGGGGAGCTGTTTTTT
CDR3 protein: CAGRANTGELFF

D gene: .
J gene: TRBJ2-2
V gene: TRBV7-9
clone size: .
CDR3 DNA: TGTGCCAGCAGCTTTGGCAACCCAGCGAACACCGGGGAGCTGTTTTTT
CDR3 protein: CASSFGNPANTGELFF

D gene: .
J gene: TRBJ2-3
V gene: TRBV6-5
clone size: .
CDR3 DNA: TGTGCCAGCAGAACGCGGGGTGGGAGCACAGATACGCAGTATTTT
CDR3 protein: CASRTRGGSTDTQYF

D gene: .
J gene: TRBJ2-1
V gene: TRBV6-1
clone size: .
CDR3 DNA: TGTGCCAGCAGTGTTGGGGGGTGGAATGAGCAGTTCTTC
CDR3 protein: CASSVGGWNEQFF

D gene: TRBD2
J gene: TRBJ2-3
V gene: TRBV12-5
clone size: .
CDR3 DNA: TGTGCTAGTGGTCTCCGGGGGGGGGATACGCAGTATTTT
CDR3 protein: CASGLRGGDTQYF

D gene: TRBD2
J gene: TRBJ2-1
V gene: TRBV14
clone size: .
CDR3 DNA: TGTGCCAGCAGCCCCCCGGGCGGGGGTCTGAATGAGCAGTTCTTC
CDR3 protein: CASSPPGGGLNEQFF

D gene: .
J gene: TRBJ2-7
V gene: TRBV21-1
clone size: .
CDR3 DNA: TGTGCCAGCAGCAACCACCCGGGACAGCGGGGGCCCTACGAGCAGTACTTC
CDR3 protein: CASSNHPGQRGPYEQYF

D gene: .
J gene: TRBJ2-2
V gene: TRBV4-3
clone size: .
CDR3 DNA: TGCGCCAGCAGCCAAGCGTCGATTACCGGGGAGCTGTTTTTT
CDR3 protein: CASSQASITGELFF

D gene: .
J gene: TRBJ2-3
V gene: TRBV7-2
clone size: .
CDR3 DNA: TGTGCCAGCAGCTACTATCGTACCACAGATACGCAGTATTTT
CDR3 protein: CASSYYRTTDTQYF

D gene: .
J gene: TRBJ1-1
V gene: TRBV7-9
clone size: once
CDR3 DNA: TGTGCCAGCAGCTTACCCCAGGACACTGAAGCTTTCTTT
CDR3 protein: CASSLPQDTEAFF

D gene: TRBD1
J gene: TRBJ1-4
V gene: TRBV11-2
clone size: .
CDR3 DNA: TGTGCCAGCAGCTTAGGAGCAGGGGGCGAAAAACTGTTTTTT
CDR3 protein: CASSLGAGGEKLFF

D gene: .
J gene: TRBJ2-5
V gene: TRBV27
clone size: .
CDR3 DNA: TGTGCCAGCAGTCTCAGGGGCCAAGAGACCCAGTACTTC
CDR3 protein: CASSLRGQETQYF

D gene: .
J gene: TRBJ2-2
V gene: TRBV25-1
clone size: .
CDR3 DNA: TGTGCCAGCAGTGAATATTATGCCGGGGAGCTGTTTTTT
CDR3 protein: CASSEYYAGELFF

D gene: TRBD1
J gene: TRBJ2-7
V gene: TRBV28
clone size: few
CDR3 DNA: TGTGCCAGCAGTTTATCTCCCCCCTTTACAGGGGTATCCTACGAGCAGTACTTC
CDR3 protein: CASSLSPPFTGVSYEQYF

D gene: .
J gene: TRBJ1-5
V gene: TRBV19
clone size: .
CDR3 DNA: TGTGCCACCGAACGGGGTCTCAATCAGCCCCAGCATTTT
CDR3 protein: CATERGLNQPQHF

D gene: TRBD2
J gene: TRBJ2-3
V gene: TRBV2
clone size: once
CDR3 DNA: TGTGCCAGCAGTAGGACTAGCGGGGGGTTTCCTAGCACAGATACGCAGTATTTT
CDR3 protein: CASSRTSGGFPSTDTQYF

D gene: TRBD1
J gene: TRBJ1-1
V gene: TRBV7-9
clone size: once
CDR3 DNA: TGTGCCAGCAGCCCGAACCTGGGACAGGGGAGGAGAGCTTTCTTT
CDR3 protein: CASSPNLGQGRRAFF

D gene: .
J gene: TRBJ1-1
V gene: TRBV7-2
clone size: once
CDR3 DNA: TGTGCCAGCAGCTTCGAAAGGAACACTGAAGCTTTCTTT
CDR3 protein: CASSFERNTEAFF

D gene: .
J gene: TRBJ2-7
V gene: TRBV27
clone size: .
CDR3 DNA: TGTGCCAGCAGCTCAGACAAACTCTCCTACGAGCAGTACTTC
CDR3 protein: CASSSDKLSYEQYF

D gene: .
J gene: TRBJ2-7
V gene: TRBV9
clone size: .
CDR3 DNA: TGTGCCAGCAGCGGGACGGACGCTCCCTACGAGCAGTACTTC
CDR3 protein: CASSGTDAPYEQYF

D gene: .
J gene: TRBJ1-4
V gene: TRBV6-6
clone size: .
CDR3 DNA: TGTGCCAGCAGTACCTCGGGGGCTGGTGAAAAACTGTTTTTT
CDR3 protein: CASSTSGAGEKLFF

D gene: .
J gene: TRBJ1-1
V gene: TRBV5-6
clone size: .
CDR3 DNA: TGTGCCAGCAGCTTGGCGGGGGGGGAAGCTTTCTTT
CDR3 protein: CASSLAGGEAFF

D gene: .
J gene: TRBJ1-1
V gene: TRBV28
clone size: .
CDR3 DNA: TGTGCCAGCTGGGGCCTGGGATGGGCTTTCTTT
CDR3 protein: CASWGLGWAFF

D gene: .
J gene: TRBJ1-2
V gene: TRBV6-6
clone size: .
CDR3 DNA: TGTGCCAGCAGTCCTCATACAGGGAGGCGAGACTTC
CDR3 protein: CASSPHTGRRDF

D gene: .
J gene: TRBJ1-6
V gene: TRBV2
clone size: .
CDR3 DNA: TGTGCCAGCAGTGAAGACCAGGGGAAGGCACCCCTCCACTTT
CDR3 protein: CASSEDQGKAPLHF

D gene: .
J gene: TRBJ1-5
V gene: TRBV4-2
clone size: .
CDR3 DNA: TGTGCCAGCAGCCAAGATTGGCAGGGAGCCGATCAGCCCCAGCATTTT
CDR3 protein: CASSQDWQGADQPQHF

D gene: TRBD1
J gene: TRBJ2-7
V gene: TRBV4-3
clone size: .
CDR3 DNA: TGCGCCAGCAGCCAAGACACAGGGGGCGGGTACGAGCAGTACTTC
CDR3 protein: CASSQDTGGGYEQYF

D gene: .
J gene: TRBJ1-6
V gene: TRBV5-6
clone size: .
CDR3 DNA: TGTGCCAGCAGCTCGGGGGGGTATTCACCCCTCCACTTT
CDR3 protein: CASSSGGYSPLHF

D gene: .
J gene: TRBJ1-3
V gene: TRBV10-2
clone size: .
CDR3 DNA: TGCGCCAGCAGTTTGACAGCCTTCTCTGGAAACACCATATATTTT
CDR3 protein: CASSLTAFSGNTIYF

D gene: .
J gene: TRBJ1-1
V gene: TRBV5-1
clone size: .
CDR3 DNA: TGCGCCAGCAGCGGGGACTCCAGTGAAGCTTTCTTT
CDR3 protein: CASSGDSSEAFF

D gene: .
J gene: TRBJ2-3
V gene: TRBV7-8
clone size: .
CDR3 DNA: TGTGCCAGCATCCCTCAGGCGGTGGGGGGAACAGATACGCAGTATTTT
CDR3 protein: CASIPQAVGGTDTQYF

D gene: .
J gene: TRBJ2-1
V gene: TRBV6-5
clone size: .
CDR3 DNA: TGTGCCAGCAGTGTAAGGAAATGGGCCTACAATGAGCAGTTCTTC
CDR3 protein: CASSVRKWAYNEQFF

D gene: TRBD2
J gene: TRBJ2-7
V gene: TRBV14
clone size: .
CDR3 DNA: TGTGCCAGCAGCCAAGACAAACTAGCGGGGGCCCGATACGAGCAGTACTTC
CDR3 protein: CASSQDKLAGARYEQYF

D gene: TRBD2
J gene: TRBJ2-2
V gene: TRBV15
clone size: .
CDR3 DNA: TGTGCCACCAGCAGTGGGCTAGCGGGGATCACCGGGGAGCTGTTTTTT
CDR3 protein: CATSSGLAGITGELFF

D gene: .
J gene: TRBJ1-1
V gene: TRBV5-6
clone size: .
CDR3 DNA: TGTGCCAGCAGCGAGGAGGGGTCCGGCCGCACTGAAGCTTTCTTT
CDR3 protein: CASSEEGSGRTEAFF

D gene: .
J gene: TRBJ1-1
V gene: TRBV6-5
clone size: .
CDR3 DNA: TGTGCCAGCAGTTACACAGTGAACACTGAAGCTTTCTTT
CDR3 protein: CASSYTVNTEAFF

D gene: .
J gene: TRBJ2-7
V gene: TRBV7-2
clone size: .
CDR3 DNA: TGTGCCAGCAGCTTAGGTCGGTCCTACGAGCAGTACTTC
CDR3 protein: CASSLGRSYEQYF

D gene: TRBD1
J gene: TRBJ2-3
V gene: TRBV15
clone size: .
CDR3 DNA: TGTGCCACCAGCGTCGGACAGGGCGCCCTCTATGGCACAGATACGCAGTATTTT
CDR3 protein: CATSVGQGALYGTDTQYF

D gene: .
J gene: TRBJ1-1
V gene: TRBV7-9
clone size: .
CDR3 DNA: TGTGCCAGCAGCTTAGCGGGACAGAACACTGAAGCTTTCTTT
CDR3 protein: CASSLAGQNTEAFF

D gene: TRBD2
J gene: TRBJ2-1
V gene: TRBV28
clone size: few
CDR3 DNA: TGTGCCAGCACCACCGGGGGAGCGGGGGCAATGGGGGAGCAGTTCTTC
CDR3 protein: CASTTGGAGAMGEQFF

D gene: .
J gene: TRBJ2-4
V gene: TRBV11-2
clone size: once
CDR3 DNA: TGTGCCAGCAGCTTCCCCAGGTTCCCCCAAAACATTCAGTACTTC
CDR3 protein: CASSFPRFPQNIQYF

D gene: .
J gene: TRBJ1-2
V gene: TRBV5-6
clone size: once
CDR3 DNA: TGTGCCAGCAGCTTGGGTGTTAGGGGAAACTATGGCTACACCTTC
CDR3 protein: CASSLGVRGNYGYTF

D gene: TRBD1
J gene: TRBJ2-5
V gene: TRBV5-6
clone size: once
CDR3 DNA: TGTGCCAGCAGCCCCAGGACAGGGTCGGAGACCCAGTACTTC
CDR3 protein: CASSPRTGSETQYF

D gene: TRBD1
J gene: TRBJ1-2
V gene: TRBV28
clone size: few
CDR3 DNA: TGTGCCAGCAGCGGGACAGGCAGGCTCTATGGCTACACCTTC
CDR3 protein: CASSGTGRLYGYTF

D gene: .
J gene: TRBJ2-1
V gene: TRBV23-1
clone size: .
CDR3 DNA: TGCGCCAGCAGTCAATCCAGGGAGAATTCCTACAATGAGCAGTTCTTC
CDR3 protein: CASSQSRENSYNEQFF